Presented here are 32 T cell receptor beta chains from one specimen sequenced in a study of T cells in Graves' hyperthyroidism and ophthalmopathy. Amplification yielded TCR beta CDR3 regions, with RNA transcripts as the source. The HTBI primer set was used in a first-round RT-PCR of the TCR CDR3. TCRdb reanalysed the multiplex PCR reads using MiXCR and keeps one entry per CDR3 protein. The data hold roughly 300,000 distinct CDR3 sequences, with 14% observed a single time. Sequencing was carried out using blood. The receptors stem from a woman in her 30s with Graves' hyperthyroidism.

This clonotype showed up just a few times. The rearrangement joins TRBV6-2 or TRBV6-3 to TRBJ2-3; 8 bases are shared with TRBD2. With V trimmed by 5 bases and J by 5 bases, 6 bases remained unmatched. This CDR3 spans 14 amino acids. Germline values: CDR1 MNHEY, CDR2 SVGEGT. The CDR3 here is CASSRSGGIDTQYF. The DNA for the CDR3 is TGTGCCAGCAGTCGAAGCGGGGGCATAGATACGCAGTATTTT.

This clonotype has a count of ten or more. The genes are TRBV20-1 and TRBJ1-5; 8 positions agree with TRBD1. Germline trimming cut 3 bases from V and 7 bases from J; bases unmatched to any gene: 11. The germline V gene encodes CDR1 DFQATT and CDR2 SNEGSKA (reference sequence). The CDR3 sequence is 15 residues long. CDR3 residues: CSASPQGALGQPQHF. Here the CDR3 DNA reads TGCAGTGCTAGTCCGCAGGGGGCGCTAGGCCAGCCCCAGCATTTT.

This clonotype was seen many times. The J gene is TRBJ2-3, the V gene TRBV6-5; TRBD2 matches at 7 bases. The V segment lost 2 bases and the J segment 5 bases; nucleotides outside the gene matches: 13. From germline, CDR1 is MNHEY and CDR2 SVGAGI. The CDR3 consists of 17 residues. The CDR3 here is CASSYAREWGSEDTQYF. As DNA, the CDR3 is TGTGCCAGCAGTTACGCGCGGGAGTGGGGATCGGAAGATACGCAGTATTTT.

This clonotype was recorded at least ten times. The chain recombines TRBV20-1 with TRBJ1-5, with 9 bases matching TRBD1. This CDR3 region has 16 residues. Germline CDR1 and CDR2: DFQATT and SNEGSKA (reference sequence). With 1 base clipped from V and 3 bases from J, the junction kept 7 bases outside the gene matches. The CDR3 bases are TGCAGTGCTAGAGGTCCCGGGACAGGGCTCAATCAGCCCCAGCATTTT. It translates to CSARGPGTGLNQPQHF.

This clonotype was counted between two and nine times. The rearrangement uses TRBV5-6 and TRBJ2-1; D remains unclear. Looked up from germline, CDR1 is SGHDT and CDR2 is YYEEEE. There are 13 residues in the CDR3. V was shortened by 4 bases and J by 5 bases, with 10 bases between the two germline ends. CDR3: CASSLVQDNEQFF. The CDR3 DNA sequence: TGTGCCAGCAGCCTCGTCCAGGACAATGAGCAGTTCTTC.

At least ten counts were recorded for this clonotype. The genes are TRBV28 and TRBJ2-1, with TRBD2 as a possible D gene (5 bases). V dropped 5 bases and J dropped 10 bases, with 9 bases sitting between them. CDR1 and CDR2 from the germline V gene are MDHEN and SYDVKM. This CDR3 comprises 11 residues. CDR3 DNA sequence: TGTGCCAGCAGTCTAGCCCGGGAGCAGTTCTTC. Amino acids: CASSLAREQFF.

The rearrangement links TRBV9 to TRBJ1-5, with D unresolved. V lost 2 bases and J lost 3, with 9 bases in between. Germline assignment: CDR1 SGDLS and CDR2 YYNGEE. The CDR3 is 14 amino acids. The chain's CDR3 is CASSVGSFNQPQHF. CDR3 DNA: TGTGCCAGCAGCGTGGGCAGCTTCAATCAGCCCCAGCATTTT.

This clonotype has ten or more counts. The chain links TRBV29-1 to TRBJ2-6; a weak D match, TRBD1 (5 bases). Per the germline V gene, CDR1 is SQVTM and CDR2 is ANQGSEA. CDR3 length: 13 amino acids. The V gene lost 7 bases and the J gene lost 0 bases, with 7 bases spanning the gap. DNA for the CDR3: TGCAGCGCGGACATCTCTGGGGCCAACGTCCTGACTTTC. As protein: CSADISGANVLTF.

In this sample, this clonotype turned up many times. V usage is TRBV28 and J usage is TRBJ1-5, with unresolved D. The CDR3 is made up of 15 amino acids. V lost 1 base and J 0 bases, leaving 7 bases between the germline ends. Germline V CDR1 and CDR2: MDHEN, SYDVKM. For the CDR3, the DNA is TGTGCCAGCAGTTTATTTGCCACTAGCAATCAGCCCCAGCATTTT. Residues: CASSLFATSNQPQHF.

In its sample, this clonotype was seen many times. The genes are TRBV12-3 or TRBV12-4 and TRBJ1-2, with 11 bases matching TRBD1. The CDR3 runs to 13 residues. V lost 5 bases, J lost 4 bases, and 0 bases stayed unmatched. The CDR3 DNA follows: TGTGCCAGCAGTGGGACAGGGGGCTATGGCTACACCTTC. This gives the protein CASSGTGGYGYTF.

The table lists this clonotype with a few counts. The chain recombines TRBV28 with TRBJ2-1, with a tentative D call TRBD2 (6 bases). In germline, CDR1 is MDHEN, CDR2 SYDVKM. V was clipped by 7 bases and J by 7 bases, with 23 bases between them. The CDR3 totals 16 residues. The CDR3 sequence is CASIQPLVGGANEQFF. The CDR3 coding sequence is TGTGCCAGCATTCAACCACTGGTGGGAGGTGCAAATGAGCAGTTCTTC. Variable domain in full (rest from reference TRBV28 and TRBJ2-1): DVKVTQSSRYLVKRTGEKVFLECVQDMDHENMFWYRQDPGLGLRLIYFSYDVKMKEKGDIPEGYSVSREKKERFSLILESASTNQTSMYLCASIQPLVGGANEQFFGPGTRLTVL.

V and J are TRBV6-1 and TRBJ2-3, with 8 bases aligning to TRBD1. Germline CDR1 reads MNHNS; CDR2 reads SASEGT. Losses at the gene ends were 4 bases for V and 2 bases for J; bases not matched to a gene: 5. The CDR3 has 15 amino acids. DNA for the CDR3: TGTGCCAGCAGTGGAGGACAGGGCGACACAGATACGCAGTATTTT. Translating gives CASSGGQGDTDTQYF.

This chain links TRBV19 with TRBJ2-2; D unclear. V gave up 4 bases and J gave up 6 bases, with 21 bases separating them. The CDR3 extends over 17 amino acids. Germline V gene lookup returns CDR1 LNHDA and CDR2 SQIVND (reference sequence). Here the CDR3 reads CASSRGLQPPLAGELFF. CDR3 nucleotide sequence: TGTGCCAGTAGTAGGGGTTTGCAGCCTCCTCTGGCCGGGGAGCTGTTTTTT. Full variable domain (remainder filled in from reference TRBV19 and TRBJ2-2): DGGITQSPKYLFRKEGQNVTLSCEQNLNHDAMYWYRQDPGQGLRLIYYSQIVNDFQKGDIAEGYSVSREKKESFPLTVTSAQKNPTAFYLCASSRGLQPPLAGELFFGEGSRLTVL.

At least ten counts were recorded for this clonotype. The rearrangement uses TRBV12-3 or TRBV12-4 and TRBJ2-2; the D gene is possibly TRBD1 (6 bases). CDR3 length: 20 amino acids. V was shortened by 6 bases and J by 7 bases, with 33 bases between the two germline ends. The CDR3 protein is CASRMAGIMGAPVVGGELFF. Here the CDR3 DNA reads TGTGCCAGCAGGATGGCCGGAATAATGGGGGCACCGGTTGTTGGCGGGGAGCTGTTTTTT.

This sequence joins TRBV20-1 and TRBJ2-5; 7 bases match TRBD1. CDR3 length equals 14 residues. Germline trimming cut 3 bases from V and 1 base from J; bases unmatched to any gene: 5. CDR1 is DFQATT, CDR2 SNEGSKA, per germline (reference sequence). The CDR3: CSASPRDSQETQYF. DNA of the CDR3: TGCAGTGCTAGCCCCCGGGACAGCCAAGAGACCCAGTACTTC.

The chain carries TRBV20-1 and TRBJ2-1, with TRBD2 identical over 9 bases. This CDR3 region has 14 residues. Germline CDR1 and CDR2: DFQATT and SNEGSKA (reference sequence). The V and J ends lost 5 bases and 4 bases, in that order; junction bases with no gene match: 6. The CDR3 sequence is CSARSGSRYNEQFF. The CDR3 DNA reads as TGCAGTGCTCGTAGCGGGAGCCGGTACAATGAGCAGTTCTTC.

The sample holds a few counts of this clonotype. The chain is built from TRBV27 and TRBJ2-7; 7 bases are a match to TRBD2. Unmatched junction bases numbered 11, after V lost 5 bases and J lost 4 bases. The germline CDR1 and CDR2 sequences are MNHEY and SMNVEV (reference sequence). This CDR3 contains 15 residues. DNA for the CDR3: TGTGCCAGCAGTCCAACACTAGCGAGCCGGTACGAGCAGTACTTC. Amino acid sequence: CASSPTLASRYEQYF.

Ten or more counts support this clonotype. The chain combines TRBV12-3 or TRBV12-4 with TRBJ2-2; D gene uncertain. The CDR3 loop spans 12 amino acids. V was cut by 5 bases and J by 6 bases, with 7 bases left in between. The DNA of the CDR3 is TGTGCCAGCAGTCGGGTCCCCGGGGAGCTGTTTTTT. This sequence encodes CASSRVPGELFF.

This clonotype has at least ten counts. The rearrangement uses TRBV7-8 and TRBJ2-1, with 8 nucleotides matching TRBD2. After removal of 1 base from V and 7 bases from J, the junction contained 15 bases not matched to a gene. The CDR3 runs 18 residues. Germline lookup yields CDR1 SGHVS and CDR2 FQNEAQ. CDR3 sequence reads: CASSLGRVRTSLSNEQFF. The CDR3 nucleotides read TGTGCCAGCAGCTTAGGTAGAGTTCGGACTAGCCTCTCGAATGAGCAGTTCTTC.

The genes are TRBV3-1 and TRBJ1-6; D is uncertain. V was trimmed by 1 base and J by 4 bases, leaving 11 bases between them. This CDR3 is 16 amino acids long. In germline, CDR1 is LGHDT, CDR2 YNNKEL (reference sequence). CDR3 DNA: TGTGCCAGCAGCCAAGTAAAGAGCAAGTATAATTCACCCCTCCACTTT. This translates into CASSQVKSKYNSPLHF.

Only a few counts were recorded for this clonotype. The V call is TRBV27, the J call TRBJ1-1, with 8 bases aligning to TRBD1. The length of the CDR3 is 16 residues. Germline V lookup: CDR1 MNHEY, CDR2 SMNVEV (reference sequence). The J segment lost 1 base and the V segment lost 6 bases, leaving 10 bases of the junction unmatched. The CDR3 DNA reads TGTGCCAGCAGCCCTAACAGGGGGAAGGCGAACACTGAAGCTTTCTTT. This encodes CASSPNRGKANTEAFF.

This clonotype was counted at least ten times. The gene calls are TRBV20-1 and TRBJ2-1; 9 bases match TRBD1. CDR3 size: 14 residues. CDR1 is DFQATT, CDR2 SNEGSKA, per germline (reference sequence). Trimming cost V 5 bases and J 4 bases; bases outside gene matches: 6. CDR3 coding DNA: TGCAGTGCTGGGACAGGGCGGGGGTACAATGAGCAGTTCTTC. Residues: CSAGTGRGYNEQFF.

The chain joins TRBV29-1 to TRBJ1-6; 7 bases agree with TRBD1. The CDR3 loop spans 15 amino acids. The V segment lost 4 bases and the J segment 8 bases; nucleotides outside the gene matches: 11. The germline V gene has CDR1 SQVTM and CDR2 ANQGSEA. CDR3 protein: CSVGEGAEGYSPLHF. The DNA for the CDR3 is TGCAGCGTTGGAGAGGGGGCGGAGGGGTATTCACCCCTCCACTTT.

This clonotype was counted between two and nine times. This chain uses TRBV27 with TRBJ2-4; 12 bases line up with TRBD1. The CDR3 has 15 amino acids. With 3 bases clipped from V and 6 bases from J, the junction kept 3 bases outside the gene matches. Germline CDR1 MNHEY, CDR2 SMNVEV (reference sequence). The CDR3 spells CASSFWDRGRNIQYF. Written as DNA, the CDR3 is TGTGCCAGCAGTTTCTGGGACAGGGGGCGAAACATTCAGTACTTC.

This clonotype has only a few counts. This chain's CDR3 is CASSPTPGPAQFF. The CDR3 region has the DNA TGTGCCAGCTCACCGACCCCCGGCCCGGCACAGTTCTTC. The chain employs TRBV18 and TRBJ2-1; unclear D gene. In germline, CDR1 is KGHSH, CDR2 LQKENI. The CDR3 has 13 amino acids. Trimming took 3 bases from V and 13 from J, leaving 16 bases between them.

The sample holds many counts of this clonotype. V is TRBV3-1 and J is TRBJ2-5; weak D call: TRBD1 (5 bases). V shed 2 bases and J shed 6 bases, with 13 bases lying between them. Germline CDR1 is LGHDT and CDR2 is YNNKEL (reference sequence). There are 14 residues in the CDR3. The CDR3 here is CASSQTAGPKTQYF. CDR3 nucleotides: TGTGCCAGCAGCCAAACTGCAGGGCCTAAGACCCAGTACTTC.

V usage is TRBV20-1 and J usage is TRBJ2-3, with 7 nucleotides matching TRBD2. The CDR3 contains 13 residues. With V trimmed by 6 bases and J by 4 bases, 7 bases remained unmatched. Germline lookup yields CDR1 DFQATT and CDR2 SNEGSKA (reference sequence). As DNA, the CDR3 is TGCAGTGCGTCACTAGCGATGGCAGATACGCAGTATTTT. This gives the protein CSASLAMADTQYF.

V usage is TRBV19 and J usage is TRBJ2-3; TRBD2 is a possible D gene (5 bases). The V and J ends lost 9 bases and 1 base respectively, with 8 bases between them. CDR3 length equals 12 residues. Per the germline V gene, CDR1 is LNHDA and CDR2 is SQIVND (reference sequence). CDR3 protein: CASRTRTDTQYF. CDR3 nucleotides: TGTGCCAGCAGGACTCGCACAGATACGCAGTATTTT. The variable domain in full, with the rest retrieved from reference TRBV19 and TRBJ2-3, is DGGITQSPKYLFRKEGQNVTLSCEQNLNHDAMYWYRQDPGQGLRLIYYSQIVNDFQKGDIAEGYSVSREKKESFPLTVTSAQKNPTAFYLCASRTRTDTQYFGPGTRLTVL.

This clonotype was seen more than once but under ten times. This rearrangement joins TRBV9 to TRBJ1-3, with TRBD1 matching 8 bases. J was trimmed by 4 bases and V by 4 bases; bases with no gene match: 4. The CDR3 extends over 14 amino acids. Germline V lookup: CDR1 SGDLS, CDR2 YYNGEE. The CDR3 is CASSTTGVGNTIYF. CDR3 DNA sequence: TGTGCCAGCAGCACGACAGGGGTCGGAAACACCATATATTTT.

J is TRBJ1-3 and V is TRBV12-3 or TRBV12-4; 12 nucleotides agree with TRBD1. V lost 8 bases to trimming and J lost 4 bases; unmatched junction nucleotides: 6. The CDR3 loop spans 15 amino acids. The CDR3 region has the DNA TGTGCCAGCGGCACCGGGACAGGGGGCGGAAACACCATATATTTT. It is translated as CASGTGTGGGNTIYF.

In its sample, this clonotype was seen many times. The chain recombines TRBV28 with TRBJ2-7; D gene uncertain. Germline V gene data show CDR1 as MDHEN and CDR2 as SYDVKM. V was clipped by 6 bases and J by 2 bases, with 8 bases between them. The CDR3 sequence is 12 residues long. In nucleotides, the CDR3 is TGTGCCAGCAGCTTAACGCCCTACGAGCAGTACTTC. This sequence encodes CASSLTPYEQYF.

V gene TRBV6-1 combines with J gene TRBJ2-2; 10 bases fit TRBD2. CDR3 length: 15 residues. Germline V lookup: CDR1 MNHNS, CDR2 SASEGT. Trimming cost V 8 bases and J 5 bases; bases outside gene matches: 8. The CDR3: CASPQREGRTGELFF. In DNA form, the CDR3 reads TGTGCCAGCCCCCAGCGGGAGGGCCGGACCGGGGAGCTGTTTTTT.